This T cell receptor beta chain stems from a study of human T cells and chemical hapten exposure. One entry per CDR3 protein results from TCRdb running MiXCR on the RACE reads. This sample has 85,000 to 130,000 distinct CDR3 sequences, with 12% found just once. Germline V gene sequence: CDR1 LNHDA, CDR2 SQIVND (reference sequence). The CDR3 spans 12 residues. The V gene lost 5 bases and the J gene lost 2 bases, with 6 bases spanning the gap. This clonotype has only a few counts. What it binds is unknown. Notes on the study in general: Each of the donors had alopecia, so their immune responses may not resemble those of healthy people.

Time point here: pre-sensitization, week 0. Treatment specified: therapeutic diphenylcyclopropenone sensitization with weekly scalp DPC. This chain uses TRBV19 with TRBJ1-2; D unclear. This TCR was recovered from a woman aged 45-60 years with alopecia areata. Some clones in this sample may be carry-over from other donors' samples. The input for sequencing was whole blood, taken in connection with sensitization to the hapten diphenylcyclopropenone (DPC). The CDR3 spells CASSGYNYGYTF. The CDR3 DNA sequence: TGTGCCAGTAGTGGGTACAACTATGGCTACACCTTC.